This T cell receptor (beta chain) was retrieved from a study of OX40 agonist ivuxolimab in advanced cancers. The overall study: Every 2 weeks, patients received ivuxolimab intravenously, dosed at 0.01 to 10 mg/kg. Findings and caveats of the study: Clonal expansion by week 6 occurred in CD4+ and CD8+ blood T cells (at 0.1 to 3.0 mg/kg). Normalized expansion of T-cell clones was also low for some nonresponders. Relative to CD4+, CD8+ T cells held more expanded clones on average.

Repertoires were generated with immunoSEQ multiplex PCR, while TCRdb's copy carries only in-frame clones and drops some. The sample has more than 10,000 clones; just over 85% are singletons. About this clone itself: The antigen is unknown.

Source: CD4+ or CD8+ T cells sorted from blood, taken in a trial of the OX40 agonist ivuxolimab. The TCR originated in an adult with an advanced solid tumor such as melanoma, head and neck, liver or kidney cancer.

This CDR3 is CASSPGRGASYEQYF. The DNA for the CDR3 is TGTGCCAGCAGTCCCGGCAGGGGCGCTTCCTACGAGCAGTACTTC. The gene calls are TRBV27 and TRBJ2-7, with D maybe TRBD1 (6 bases). V was shortened by 5 bases and J by 1 base, with 15 bases between the two germline ends. The germline CDR1 and CDR2 sequences are MNHEY and SMNVEV (reference sequence). The CDR3 contains 15 residues.